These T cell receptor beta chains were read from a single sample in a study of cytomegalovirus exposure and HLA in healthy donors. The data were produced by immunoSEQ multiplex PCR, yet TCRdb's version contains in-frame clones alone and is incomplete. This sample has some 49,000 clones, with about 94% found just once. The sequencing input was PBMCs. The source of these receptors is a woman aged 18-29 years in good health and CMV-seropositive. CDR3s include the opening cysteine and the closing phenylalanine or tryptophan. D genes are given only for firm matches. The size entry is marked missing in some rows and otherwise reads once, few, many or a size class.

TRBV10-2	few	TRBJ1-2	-	CASSSDRSYGYTF	TGCGCCAGCAGCTCCGACAGGAGCTATGGCTACACCTTC
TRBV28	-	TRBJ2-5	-	CASSPSRGTQETQYF	TGTGCCAGCAGTCCCTCAAGGGGCACCCAAGAGACCCAGTACTTC
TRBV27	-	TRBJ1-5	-	CASSPLAEQPQHF	TGTGCCAGCAGTCCCCTGGCCGAACAGCCCCAGCATTTT
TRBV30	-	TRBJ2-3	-	CAWTRKVAVANTDTQYF	TGTGCCTGGACGAGGAAGGTTGCAGTCGCCAACACAGATACGCAGTATTTT
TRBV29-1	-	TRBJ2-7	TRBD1	CSVDVLGQGIREQYF	TGCAGCGTTGATGTTCTTGGACAGGGTATCCGCGAGCAGTACTTC
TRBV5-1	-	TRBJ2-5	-	CASSSLALQETQYF	TGCGCCAGCAGCTCGCTAGCGCTCCAAGAGACCCAGTACTTC
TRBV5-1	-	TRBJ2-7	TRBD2	CASSYLTSGDYEQYF	TGCGCCAGCAGCTACCTCACTAGCGGGGATTACGAGCAGTACTTC
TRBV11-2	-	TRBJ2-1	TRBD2	CASSFRLAGATPNEQFF	TGTGCCAGCAGCTTCCGTCTCGCGGGAGCCACACCCAATGAGCAGTTCTTC
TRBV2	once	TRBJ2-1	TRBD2	CASRTGLAGGPYGYNEQFF	TGTGCCAGCAGGACCGGACTAGCGGGAGGGCCATACGGCTACAATGAGCAGTTCTTC
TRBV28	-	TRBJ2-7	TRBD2	CASSFVAGGISRYEQYF	TGTGCCAGCAGTTTTGTGGCGGGAGGGATCTCGCGGTATGAGCAGTACTTC
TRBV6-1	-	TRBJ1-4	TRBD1	CASRETGTATLSLFF	TGTGCCAGCAGAGAGACCGGGACAGCCACCCTTTCACTGTTTTTT
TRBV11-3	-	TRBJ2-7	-	CASSLGGLDGEQYF	TGTGCCAGCAGCTTAGGGGGGCTGGATGGCGAGCAGTACTTC
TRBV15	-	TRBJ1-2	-	CATSRDLGGTYGYTF	TGTGCCACCAGCAGAGATTTGGGAGGGACTTATGGCTACACCTTC
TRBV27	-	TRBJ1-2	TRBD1	CASSLRPFQDRNYGYTF	TGTGCCAGCAGTTTAAGACCCTTCCAGGACAGGAACTATGGCTACACCTTC
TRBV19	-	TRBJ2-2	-	CASSRRRAQTNTGELFF	TGTGCCAGTAGCCGGAGGAGGGCCCAAACTAACACCGGGGAGCTGTTTTTT
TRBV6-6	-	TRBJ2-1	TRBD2	CASSPNRLASYNEQFF	TGTGCCAGCAGTCCGAATCGACTAGCTTCCTACAATGAGCAGTTCTTC
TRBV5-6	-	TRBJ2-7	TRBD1	CASRIIDRGWSYEQYF	TGTGCCAGCAGGATAATAGACAGGGGATGGTCCTACGAGCAGTACTTC
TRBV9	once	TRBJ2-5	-	CASSVGQKETQYF	TGTGCCAGCAGCGTAGGACAGAAAGAGACCCAGTACTTC
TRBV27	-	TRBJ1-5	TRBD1	CASSAEGARNQPQHF	TGTGCCAGCTCGGCGGAGGGGGCCCGCAATCAGCCCCAGCATTTT
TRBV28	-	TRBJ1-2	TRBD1	CASSLGNRGPYYGYTF	TGTGCCAGCAGTTTAGGAAACAGGGGGCCTTACTATGGCTACACCTTC
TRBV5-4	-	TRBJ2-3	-	CASSLLGAGTSTDTQYF	TGTGCCAGCAGCTTGTTAGGTGCGGGGACTAGCACAGATACGCAGTATTTT
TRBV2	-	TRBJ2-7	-	CASSGEAAFAYEQYF	TGTGCCAGCAGCGGCGAGGCGGCTTTTGCCTACGAGCAGTACTTC
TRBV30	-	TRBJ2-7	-	CAWSVLAGTGNPYEQYF	TGTGCCTGGAGTGTACTGGCAGGAACAGGCAACCCCTACGAGCAGTACTTC
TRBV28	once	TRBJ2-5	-	CASSLSKQETQYF	TGTGCCAGCAGTTTATCCAAACAAGAGACCCAGTACTTC
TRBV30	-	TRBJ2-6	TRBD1	CAWSTLQGAGANVLTF	TGTGCCTGGAGTACCCTCCAGGGGGCTGGGGCCAACGTCCTGACTTTC
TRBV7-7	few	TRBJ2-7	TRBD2	CASAERETYEQYF	TGTGCTAGTGCAGAGCGGGAGACCTACGAGCAGTACTTC
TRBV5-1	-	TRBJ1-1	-	CASYEVSMNTEAFF	TGCGCCAGCTACGAGGTCTCCATGAACACTGAAGCTTTCTTT
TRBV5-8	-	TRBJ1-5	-	CASSLEEGASNQPQHF	TGTGCCAGCAGCTTGGAGGAGGGAGCCAGCAATCAGCCCCAGCATTTT
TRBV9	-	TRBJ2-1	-	CASSVGRFEQFF	TGTGCCAGCAGCGTTGGGAGATTTGAGCAGTTCTTC
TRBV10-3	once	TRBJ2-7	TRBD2	CAISEDRSSGRYEQYF	TGTGCCATCAGTGAGGACCGGAGTAGCGGGAGGTACGAGCAGTACTTC
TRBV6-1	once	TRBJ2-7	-	CASSDQVNYEQYF	TGTGCCAGCAGTGATCAGGTTAACTACGAGCAGTACTTC
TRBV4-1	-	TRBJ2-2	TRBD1	CASSQSGTGGTGELFF	TGCGCCAGCAGCCAATCCGGGACAGGGGGCACCGGGGAGCTGTTTTTT
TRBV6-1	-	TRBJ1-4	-	CASSEGSGQGNEKLFF	TGTGCCAGCAGTGAAGGTTCGGGGCAGGGGAATGAAAAACTGTTTTTT
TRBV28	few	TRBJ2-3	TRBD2	CASRSQREMRTDTQYF	TGTGCCAGCAGGAGCCAGCGGGAGATGAGAACAGATACGCAGTATTTT
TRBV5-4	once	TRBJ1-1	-	CAISKDRGSATEAFF	TGTGCCATCTCCAAGGACCGGGGGTCCGCGACTGAAGCTTTCTTT
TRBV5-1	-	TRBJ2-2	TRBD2	CASSFTGTTNTGELFF	TGCGCCAGCAGCTTTACCGGGACTACCAACACCGGGGAGCTGTTTTTT
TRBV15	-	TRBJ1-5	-	CATKEGRGSYSNQPQHF	TGTGCCACCAAAGAGGGGCGGGGAAGCTATAGCAATCAGCCCCAGCATTTT
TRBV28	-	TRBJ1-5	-	CASRRQLSNQPQHF	TGTGCCAGCAGGAGACAGCTAAGCAATCAGCCCCAGCATTTT